The T cell receptor beta chain under discussion was sequenced for a study of T cell responses to AZD1222 COVID-19 vaccine. Regarding the study as a whole: Reportedly, nearly half the spike-specific TCRs target unmutated variant regions. At 160-218 and 743-854, vaccine-associated CD4 TCRs were dominant, and they spanned spike.

The CDR3 contains 14 residues. CDR1 is SNHLY, CDR2 FYNNEI, per germline. Trimming took 6 bases from V and 4 from J, leaving 13 bases between them. To note about this clone: As yet, its antigen is unknown.

The data were produced by immunoSEQ multiplex PCR, yet TCRdb's version contains in-frame clones alone and is incomplete. The data hold about 140,000 clones, with over 90% observed a single time. The chain combines TRBV2 with TRBJ2-1, with D hard to call. The TCR was taken from an adult in good health. Specimen: peripheral blood, collected on day 0 of MenACWY control vaccination. The CDR3 DNA sequence: TGTGCCAGCAGAGTCCATCAGGAGTACAATGAGCAGTTCTTC. It is translated as CASRVHQEYNEQFF.